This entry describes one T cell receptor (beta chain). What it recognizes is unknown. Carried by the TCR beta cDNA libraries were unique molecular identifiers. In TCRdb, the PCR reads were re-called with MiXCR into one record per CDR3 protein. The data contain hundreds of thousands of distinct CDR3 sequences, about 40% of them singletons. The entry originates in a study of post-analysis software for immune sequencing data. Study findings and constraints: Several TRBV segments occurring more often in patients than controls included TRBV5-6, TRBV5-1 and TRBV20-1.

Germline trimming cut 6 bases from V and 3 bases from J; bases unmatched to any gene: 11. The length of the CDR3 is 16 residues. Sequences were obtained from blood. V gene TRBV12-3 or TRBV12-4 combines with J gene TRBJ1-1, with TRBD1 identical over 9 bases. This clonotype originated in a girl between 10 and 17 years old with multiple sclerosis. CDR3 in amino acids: CASSRISGTGYTEAFF. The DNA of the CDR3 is TGTGCCAGCAGCAGAATCTCCGGGACAGGGTACACTGAAGCTTTCTTT.